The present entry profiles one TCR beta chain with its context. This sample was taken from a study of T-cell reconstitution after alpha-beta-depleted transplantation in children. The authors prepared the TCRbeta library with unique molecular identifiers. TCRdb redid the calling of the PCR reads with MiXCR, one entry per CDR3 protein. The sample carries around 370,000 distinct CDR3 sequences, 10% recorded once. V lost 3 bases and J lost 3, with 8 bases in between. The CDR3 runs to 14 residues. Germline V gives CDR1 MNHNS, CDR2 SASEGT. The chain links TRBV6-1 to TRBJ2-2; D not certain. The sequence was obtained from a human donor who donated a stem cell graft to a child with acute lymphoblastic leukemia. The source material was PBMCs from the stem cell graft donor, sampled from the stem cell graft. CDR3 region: CASSDNRYTGELFF. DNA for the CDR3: TGTGCCAGCAGTGATAACAGATACACCGGGGAGCTGTTTTTT.